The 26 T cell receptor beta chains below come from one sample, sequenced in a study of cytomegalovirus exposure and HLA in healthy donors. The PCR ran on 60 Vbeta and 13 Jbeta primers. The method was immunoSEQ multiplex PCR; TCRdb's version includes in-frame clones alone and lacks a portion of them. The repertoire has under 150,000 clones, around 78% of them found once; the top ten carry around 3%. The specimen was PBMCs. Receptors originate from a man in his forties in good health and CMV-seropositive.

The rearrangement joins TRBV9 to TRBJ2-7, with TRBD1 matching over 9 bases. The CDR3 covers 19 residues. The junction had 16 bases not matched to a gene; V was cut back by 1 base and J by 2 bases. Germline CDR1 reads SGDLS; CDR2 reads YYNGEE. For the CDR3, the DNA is TGTGCCAGCAGCGTAAACTTTATCGTCTCCGGGACAGGGCCCTACGAGCAGTACTTC. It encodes CASSVNFIVSGTGPYEQYF.

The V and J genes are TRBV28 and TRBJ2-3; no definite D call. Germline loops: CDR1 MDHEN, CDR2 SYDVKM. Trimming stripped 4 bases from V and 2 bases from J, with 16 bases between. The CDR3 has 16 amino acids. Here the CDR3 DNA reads TGTGCCAGCAGTTCCGCCAGTTCGTCCCACACAGATACGCAGTATTTT. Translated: CASSSASSSHTDTQYF.

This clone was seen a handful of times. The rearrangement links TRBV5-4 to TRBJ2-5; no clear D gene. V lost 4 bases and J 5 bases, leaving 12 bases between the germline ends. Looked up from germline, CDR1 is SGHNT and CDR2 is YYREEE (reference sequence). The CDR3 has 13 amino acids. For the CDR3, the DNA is TGTGCCAGCAGCGTTGCTGGGCTGGAGACCCAGTACTTC. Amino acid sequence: CASSVAGLETQYF.

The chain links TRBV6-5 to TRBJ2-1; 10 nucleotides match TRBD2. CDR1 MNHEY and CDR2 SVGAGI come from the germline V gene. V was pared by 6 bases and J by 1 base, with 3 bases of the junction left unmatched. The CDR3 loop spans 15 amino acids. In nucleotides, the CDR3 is TGTGCCAGCAGCTCAGCGGGGGGGTCCTACAATGAGCAGTTCTTC. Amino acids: CASSSAGGSYNEQFF.

CDR3 nucleotides: TGTGCCAGCAGTTTACAGGGACAGGGCGGTAAAGGTCCCTACAATGAGCAGTTCTTC. Its translation is CASSLQGQGGKGPYNEQFF. The chain links TRBV28 to TRBJ2-1; TRBD1 matches 9 bases. V lost 2 bases, J lost 2 bases, and 13 bases stayed unmatched. Germline V gene sequence: CDR1 MDHEN, CDR2 SYDVKM. The CDR3 is made up of 19 amino acids.

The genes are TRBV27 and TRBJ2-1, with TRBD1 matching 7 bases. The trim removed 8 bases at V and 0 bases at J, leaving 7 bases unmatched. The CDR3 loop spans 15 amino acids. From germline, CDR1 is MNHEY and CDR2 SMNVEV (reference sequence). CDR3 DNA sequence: TGTGCCAGCGGGGACAGACCTAGCTCCTACAATGAGCAGTTCTTC. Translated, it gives CASGDRPSSYNEQFF.

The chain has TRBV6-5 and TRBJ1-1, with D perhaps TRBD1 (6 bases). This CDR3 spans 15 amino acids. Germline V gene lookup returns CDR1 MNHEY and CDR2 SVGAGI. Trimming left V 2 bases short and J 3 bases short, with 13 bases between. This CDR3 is CASSYQNQGHTEAFF. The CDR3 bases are TGTGCCAGCAGTTACCAAAACCAGGGGCACACTGAAGCTTTCTTT.

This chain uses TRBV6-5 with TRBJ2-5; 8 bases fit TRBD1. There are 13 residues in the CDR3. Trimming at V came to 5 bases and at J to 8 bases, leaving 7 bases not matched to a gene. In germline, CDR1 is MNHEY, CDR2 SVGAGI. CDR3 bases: TGTGCCAGCAGTGCCGCGGACAGGGTCACCCAGTACTTC. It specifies CASSAADRVTQYF.

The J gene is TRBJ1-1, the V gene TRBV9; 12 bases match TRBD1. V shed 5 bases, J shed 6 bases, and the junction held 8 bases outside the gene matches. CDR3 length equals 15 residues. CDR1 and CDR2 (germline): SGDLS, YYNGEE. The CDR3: CASRPGQGALAEAFF. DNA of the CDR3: TGTGCCAGCAGACCGGGACAGGGGGCCTTAGCTGAAGCTTTCTTT.

CDR3 sequence reads: CASSLGVSDTGELFF. The CDR3 DNA is TGTGCCAGCAGCTTGGGAGTCTCGGACACCGGGGAGCTGTTTTTT. The chain carries TRBV5-4 and TRBJ2-2; D is unclear. Between the trimmed V and J ends, which lost 0 bases and 3 bases, there was a span of 9 bases. The CDR3 contains 15 residues. Germline CDR1 SGHNT, CDR2 YYREEE (reference sequence).

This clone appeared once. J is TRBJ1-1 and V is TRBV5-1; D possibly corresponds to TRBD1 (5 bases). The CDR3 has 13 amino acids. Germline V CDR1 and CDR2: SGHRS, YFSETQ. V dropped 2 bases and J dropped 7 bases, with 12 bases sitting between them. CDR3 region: CASSLGVSGEAFF. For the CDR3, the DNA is TGCGCCAGCAGCTTAGGGGTTAGCGGTGAAGCTTTCTTT.

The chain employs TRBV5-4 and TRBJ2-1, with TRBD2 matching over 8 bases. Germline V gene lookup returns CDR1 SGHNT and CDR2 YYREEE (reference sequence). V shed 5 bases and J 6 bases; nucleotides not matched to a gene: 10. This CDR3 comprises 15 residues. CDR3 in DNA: TGTGCCAGCAGGTTGATACTAGCGGACGCCAATGAGCAGTTCTTC. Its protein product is CASRLILADANEQFF.

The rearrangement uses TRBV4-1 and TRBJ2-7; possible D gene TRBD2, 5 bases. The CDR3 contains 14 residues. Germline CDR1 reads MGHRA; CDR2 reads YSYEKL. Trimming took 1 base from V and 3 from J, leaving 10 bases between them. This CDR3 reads CASSQAASSYEQYF. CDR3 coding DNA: TGCGCCAGCAGCCAAGCGGCTAGCAGCTACGAGCAGTACTTC.

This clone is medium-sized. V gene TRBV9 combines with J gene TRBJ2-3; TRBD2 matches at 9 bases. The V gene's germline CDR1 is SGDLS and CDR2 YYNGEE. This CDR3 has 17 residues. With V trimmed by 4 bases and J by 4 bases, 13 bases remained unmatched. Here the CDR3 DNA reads TGTGCCAGCAGCCCATACTCGGGGGGACTAGCCGCAGATACGCAGTATTTT. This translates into CASSPYSGGLAADTQYF.

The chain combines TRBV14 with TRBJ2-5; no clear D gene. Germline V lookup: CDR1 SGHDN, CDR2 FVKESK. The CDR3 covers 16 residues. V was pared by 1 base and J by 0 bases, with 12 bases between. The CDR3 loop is CASSQASWSYQETQYF. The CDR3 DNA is TGTGCCAGCAGCCAAGCCAGTTGGTCGTACCAAGAGACCCAGTACTTC. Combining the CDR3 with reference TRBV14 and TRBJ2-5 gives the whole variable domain EAGVTQFPSHSVIEKGQTVTLRCDPISGHDNLYWYRRVMGKEIKFLLHFVKESKQDESGMPNNRFLAERTGGTYSTLKVQPAELEDSGVYFCASSQASWSYQETQYFGPGTRLLVL.

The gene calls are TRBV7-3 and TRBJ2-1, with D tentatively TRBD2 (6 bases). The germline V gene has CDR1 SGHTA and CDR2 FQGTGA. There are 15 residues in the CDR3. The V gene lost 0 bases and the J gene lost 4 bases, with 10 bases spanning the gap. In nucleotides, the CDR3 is TGTGCCAGCAGCTTAACCCCGGGAGCTTACAATGAGCAGTTCTTC. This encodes CASSLTPGAYNEQFF.

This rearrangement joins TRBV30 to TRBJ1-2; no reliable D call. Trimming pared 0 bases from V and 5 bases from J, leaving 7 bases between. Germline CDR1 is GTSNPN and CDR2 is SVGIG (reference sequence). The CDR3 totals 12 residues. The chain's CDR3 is CAWSVLMYGYTF. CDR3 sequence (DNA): TGTGCCTGGAGTGTACTCATGTATGGCTACACCTTC.

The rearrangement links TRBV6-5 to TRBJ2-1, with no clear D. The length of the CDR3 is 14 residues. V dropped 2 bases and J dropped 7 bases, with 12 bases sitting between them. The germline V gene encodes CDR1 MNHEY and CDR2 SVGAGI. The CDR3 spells CASSYTLVGNEQFF. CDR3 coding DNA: TGTGCCAGCAGTTACACCTTAGTCGGGAATGAGCAGTTCTTC.

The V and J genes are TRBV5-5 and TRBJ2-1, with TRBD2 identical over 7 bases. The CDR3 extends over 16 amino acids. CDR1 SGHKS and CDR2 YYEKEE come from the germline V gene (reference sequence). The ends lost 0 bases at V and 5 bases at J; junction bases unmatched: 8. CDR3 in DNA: TGTGCCAGCAGCTTGGGTCCCAGCGGGACCAACAATGAGCAGTTCTTC. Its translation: CASSLGPSGTNNEQFF.

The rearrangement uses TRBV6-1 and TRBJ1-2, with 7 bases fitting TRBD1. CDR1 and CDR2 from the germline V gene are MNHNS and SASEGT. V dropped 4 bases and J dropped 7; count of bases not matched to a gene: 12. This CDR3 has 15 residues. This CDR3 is CASSAKTTGQVGYTF. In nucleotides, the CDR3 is TGTGCCAGCAGTGCTAAAACGACAGGGCAGGTTGGCTACACCTTC.

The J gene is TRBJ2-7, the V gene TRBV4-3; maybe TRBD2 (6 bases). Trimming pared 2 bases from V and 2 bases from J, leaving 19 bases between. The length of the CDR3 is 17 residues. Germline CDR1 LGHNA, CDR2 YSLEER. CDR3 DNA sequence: TGCGCCAGCAGCCAACGGGGCGGGGCAGGCGGGACCTACGAGCAGTACTTC. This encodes CASSQRGGAGGTYEQYF.

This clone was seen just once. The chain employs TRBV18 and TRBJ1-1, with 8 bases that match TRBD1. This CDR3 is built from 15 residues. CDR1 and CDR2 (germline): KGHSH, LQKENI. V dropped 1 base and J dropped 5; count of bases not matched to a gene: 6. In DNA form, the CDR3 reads TGTGCCAGCTCACCACGGGCAGGGGGCGAAACTGAAGCTTTCTTT. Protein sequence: CASSPRAGGETEAFF.

The CDR3 spells CASSRQGTYEQYF. The CDR3 nucleotides read TGTGCCAGTAGTAGACAGGGGACCTACGAGCAGTACTTC. V and J are TRBV19 and TRBJ2-7; 8 bases align to TRBD1. V dropped 4 bases and J dropped 2; count of bases not matched to a gene: 1. Germline V gene data show CDR1 as LNHDA and CDR2 as SQIVND (reference sequence). The CDR3 has 13 residues.

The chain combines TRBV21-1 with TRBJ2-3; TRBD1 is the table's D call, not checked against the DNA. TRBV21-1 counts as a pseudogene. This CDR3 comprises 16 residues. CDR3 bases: TGTGCCAGCAGCAAAGCTCAGACAGGGATCACAGATACGCAGTATTTT. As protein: CASSKAQTGITDTQYF.

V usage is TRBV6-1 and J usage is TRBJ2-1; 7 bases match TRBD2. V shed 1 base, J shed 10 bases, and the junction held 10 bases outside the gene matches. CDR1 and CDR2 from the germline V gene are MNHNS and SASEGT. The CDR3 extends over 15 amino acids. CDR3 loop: CASSEGDYPPGEQFF. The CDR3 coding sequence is TGTGCCAGCAGTGAAGGGGACTACCCACCAGGGGAGCAGTTCTTC.

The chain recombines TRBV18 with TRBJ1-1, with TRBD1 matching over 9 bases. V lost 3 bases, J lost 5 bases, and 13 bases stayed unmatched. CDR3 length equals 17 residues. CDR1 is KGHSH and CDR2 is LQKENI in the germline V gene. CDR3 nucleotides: TGTGCCAGCTCACCTAGGACAGGGGCGTTCTTCGGAACTGAAGCTTTCTTT. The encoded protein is CASSPRTGAFFGTEAFF.